This TCR beta chain is from a study of T cells expressing NK-cell markers. Overall study context: The TCR beta repertoires originated in sorted CD3+CD56+NKG2C+, CD3+CD56+NKG2C- and CD3+CD56-NKG2C+ T cells.

TCRdb reworked the 5' RACE reads into one entry per CDR3 protein, no DNA. This repertoire comprises around 550,000 distinct CDR3 sequences; its ten largest clones make up approximately 3.6%. CDR1 and CDR2 from the germline V gene are SGHTA and FQGNSA. The CDR3 has 15 residues. This receptor was identified in a man in his late teens or twenties in good health. The sample comprised blood T cells: a sorted CD56 or NKG2C T cell subset, CD4+ or CD8+ T cells, or bulk PBMC T cells (not recorded which). J is TRBJ2-4 and V is TRBV7-2; TCRdb indicates TRBD2, and absent DNA this call remains unverified. CDR3 in amino acids: CASSQDKGEWDIQYF.